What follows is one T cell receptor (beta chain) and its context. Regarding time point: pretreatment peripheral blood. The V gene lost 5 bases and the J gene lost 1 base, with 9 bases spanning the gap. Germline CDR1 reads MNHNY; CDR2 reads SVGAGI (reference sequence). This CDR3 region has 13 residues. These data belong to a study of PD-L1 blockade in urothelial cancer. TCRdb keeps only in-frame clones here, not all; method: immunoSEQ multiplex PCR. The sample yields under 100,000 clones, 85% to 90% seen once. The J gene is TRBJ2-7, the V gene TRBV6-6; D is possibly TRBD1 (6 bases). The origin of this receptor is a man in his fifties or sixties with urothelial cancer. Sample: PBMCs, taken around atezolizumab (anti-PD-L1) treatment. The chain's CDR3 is CASSNTGSYEQYF. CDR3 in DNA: TGTGCCAGCAGTAACACAGGGTCCTACGAGCAGTACTTC.